This TCR beta chain appears in the sequencing data of a study of T cell responses to AZD1222 COVID-19 vaccine. Study observations and caveats: Clonal diversity was possibly underestimated, and the donors were mostly white British, with more females.

CDR1 is SGHRS and CDR2 is YFSETQ in the germline V gene. J gave up 10 bases and V 3 bases, and 18 bases lay outside the gene matches. The CDR3 is made up of 16 amino acids. Regarding this clone: The antigen is not known.

This table comes from immunoSEQ multiplex PCR, and its TCRdb copy is limited to in-frame clones, with some not included. Seen here are about 220,000 clones, 93% observed once, and the top ten hold roughly 1%. The specimen comprised peripheral blood, sampled on day 0 of MenACWY control vaccination. The receptor was derived from an adult in good health. The rearrangement uses TRBV5-1 and TRBJ1-1; 7 nucleotides agree with TRBD1. In DNA form, the CDR3 reads TGCGCCAGCAGCTCTACGGACAGGCGAAGAGGAGGTGTAGCTTTCTTT. This codes for CASSSTDRRRGGVAFF.